The T cell receptor (beta chain) described here comes from a study of blood T cell repertoires in COVID-19 (dated by TCRdb to about 2020). In terms of the full investigation: Collaborator samples came from the United States, Italy and Spain and covered acute and convalescent phases of COVID-19. Subjects who had been exposed to COVID-19, were actively infected with it, or had recovered from it provided the deeply sampled blood TCRbeta repertoires that made up the dataset. Nearly every sample came with metadata listing a de-identified subject ID, COVID-19 status, age in years and sex. The repertoires were released in a freely available public database intended as a resource for research on the immune response to SARS-CoV-2. Where available, HLA class I and class II types were obtained from metadata supplied by the sample provider rather than from assay-based typing. The material from the prospective study consisted of cDNA or gDNA derived from T cells, B-cell-depleted T cells, or PBMCs. Samples came from the ongoing ImmuneRACE study (first 160 participants) plus 1,254 subjects from 6 global collaborators. Summary of the overall study and its limitations: The amount of clinical and demographic metadata varied by source and participant and was provided uncurated.

At one collaborating source in Seattle, patients were enrolled during active infection and were followed longitudinally through the course of disease. Each collaborating institution followed its own protocols to collect whole blood in K2EDTA tubes. For TCRbeta analysis, collaborators shipped samples in one of three forms: frozen whole blood, isolated PBMCs, or DNA extracted from either of those sample types. In regard to this clone: Its recognized antigen is unknown. Base qualities are not at hand, and no much larger clone is one base apart.

TCRbeta CDR3 regions were amplified from genomic DNA using the immunoSEQ Assay, a bias-controlled multiplex PCR. The source study handled its data this way. Within the assay, amplification of reference gene primers was used to estimate how many nucleated cells each sample contained. Sequence reads were collapsed and filtered to measure the absolute abundance of every unique TCRbeta CDR3 rearrangement. For each sample, productive Simpson clonality was calculated by taking the square root of Simpson's diversity index across productive rearrangements. In its TCRdb copy, this immuneACCESS table keeps in-frame sequences only and misses some clones. Where compared with another copy, unresolved V genes explain less than half of these, and the others have no known cause. That table furnishes V, J and clone size, whereas the DNA furnished D and trimming. This sample holds 150,000 to 200,000 clones; roughly 87% were observed only once. The top ten clonotypes cover less than 9.5% of the sample.

The CDR3 runs 13 residues from the cysteine to the phenylalanine. The read is trimmed to its CDR3 DNA, 39 bases read in frame from base 1. The V and J ends are trimmed by 5 bases and 4 bases, leaving 9 bases between them. The germline V gene encodes CDR1 SGHRS and CDR2 YFSETQ. The chain uses TRBV5-1 and TRBJ1-4; no D gene can be assigned with confidence. The sample was peripheral blood. This TCR derives from a woman aged 60-70 years with COVID-19, enrolled during active disease. The CDR3 protein: CASSSRVNEKLFF. The base sequence is TGCGCCAGCAGTTCCCGGGTTAATGAAAAACTGTTTTTT.